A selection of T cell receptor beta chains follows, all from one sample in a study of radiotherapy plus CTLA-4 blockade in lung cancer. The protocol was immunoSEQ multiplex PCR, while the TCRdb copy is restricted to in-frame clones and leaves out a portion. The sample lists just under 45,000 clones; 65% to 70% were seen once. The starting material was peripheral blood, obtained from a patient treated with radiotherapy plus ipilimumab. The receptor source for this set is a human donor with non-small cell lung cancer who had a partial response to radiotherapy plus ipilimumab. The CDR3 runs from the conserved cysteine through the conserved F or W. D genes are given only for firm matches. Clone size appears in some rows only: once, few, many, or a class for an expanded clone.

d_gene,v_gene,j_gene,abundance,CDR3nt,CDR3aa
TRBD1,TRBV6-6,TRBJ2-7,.,TGTGCCAGCAGCACAGGGGAAAGGGCCTACGAGCAGTACTTC,CASSTGERAYEQYF
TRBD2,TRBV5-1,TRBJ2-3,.,TGCGCCAGCAGGAGGACTAGCCCGGGGGGGACAGATACGCAGTATTTT,CASRRTSPGGTDTQYF
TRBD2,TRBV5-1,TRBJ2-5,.,TGCGCCAGCAGGGAGTTATCGGGGGGGCGAGAGACCCAGTACTTC,CASRELSGGRETQYF
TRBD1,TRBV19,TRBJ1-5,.,TGTGCCAGTAGTATAGAGGGGGACAGGGGGCGAACGAGCAATCAGCCCCAGCATTTT,CASSIEGDRGRTSNQPQHF
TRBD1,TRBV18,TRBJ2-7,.,TGTGCCAGCTCACCAGGACAGGGGCCTGATTACGAGCAGTACTTC,CASSPGQGPDYEQYF
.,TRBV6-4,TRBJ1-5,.,TGTGCCAGCAGGGAGACCCAACAGGGCAATCAGCCCCAGCATTTT,CASRETQQGNQPQHF
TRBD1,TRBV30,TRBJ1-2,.,TGTGCCTGGAGTGCCCCCCACAGGGGAGCCTGGGGCTACACCTTC,CAWSAPHRGAWGYTF
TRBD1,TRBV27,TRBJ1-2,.,TGTGCCAGCAGACCTTCAAGGGGGCTTAACTATGGCTACACCTTC,CASRPSRGLNYGYTF
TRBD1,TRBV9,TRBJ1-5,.,TGTGCCAGCAGCCTCGGTACAGGGGGAAATCAGCCCCAGCATTTT,CASSLGTGGNQPQHF
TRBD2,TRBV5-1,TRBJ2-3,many,TGCGCCAGCAGCTTGTGGGCGGGGGGAAGCACAGATACGCAGTATTTT,CASSLWAGGSTDTQYF
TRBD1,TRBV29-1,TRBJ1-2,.,TGCAGCGTTTCTAGGACAGGGGCTGGCTACACCTTC,CSVSRTGAGYTF
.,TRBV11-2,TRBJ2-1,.,TGTGCCAGCAGCTGGAGGGGCCTTAGCTCCTACAATGAGCAGTTCTTC,CASSWRGLSSYNEQFF
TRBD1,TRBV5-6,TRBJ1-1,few,TGTGCCAGCAGCTTGGTCCCGACAGGGGCTGAAGCTTTCTTT,CASSLVPTGAEAFF
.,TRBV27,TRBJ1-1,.,TGTGCCAGCTATGGGGGGTACACTGAAGCTTTCTTT,CASYGGYTEAFF
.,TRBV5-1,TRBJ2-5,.,TGCGCCAGCAGGGATCAGGCACACCAGAAGCAGTACTTC,CASRDQAHQKQYF
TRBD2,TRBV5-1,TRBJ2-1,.,TGCGCCAGCAGCTGGGGGGGACTAGCGGCTTACAATGAGCAGTTCTTC,CASSWGGLAAYNEQFF
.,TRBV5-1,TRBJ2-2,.,TGCGCCAGCAGCTTGGCCGGGACAAACACCGGGGAGCTGTTTTTT,CASSLAGTNTGELFF
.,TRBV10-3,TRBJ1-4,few,TGTGCCATCAGTCCCCGGGCTAATGAAAAACTGTTTTTT,CAISPRANEKLFF
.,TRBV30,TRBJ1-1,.,TGTGCCTGGAGTCCTTCGACAGGCTTTCTGAACACTGAAGCTTTCTTT,CAWSPSTGFLNTEAFF
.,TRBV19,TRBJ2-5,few,TGTGCCAGTAGTATGCCAGGGCAGGGCGAGACCCAGTACTTC,CASSMPGQGETQYF
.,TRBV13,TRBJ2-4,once,TGTGCCAGCAGCTTAAAGCGAGCCATTAGGCTCTACGACAAAAACATTCAGTACTTC,CASSLKRAIRLYDKNIQYF
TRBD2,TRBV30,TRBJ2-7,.,TGTGCCTGGAGAGCCCTAGCGGGGTCTTACGAGCAGTACTTC,CAWRALAGSYEQYF
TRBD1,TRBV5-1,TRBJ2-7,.,TGCGCCAGCAGCATGGACAGGGGCTACGAGCAGTACTTC,CASSMDRGYEQYF
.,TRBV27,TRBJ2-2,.,TGTGCCAGCACCCCCAGGGACACCGGGGAGCTGTTTTTT,CASTPRDTGELFF
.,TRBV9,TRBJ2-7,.,TGTGCCAGCAGCGTAGAGTGGGACTCCCGCTCCTACGAGCAGTACTTC,CASSVEWDSRSYEQYF
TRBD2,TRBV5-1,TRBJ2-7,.,TGCGCCAGCAGCTTGGCATTAACCCCCGGGGGGGTCTACGAGCAGTACTTC,CASSLALTPGGVYEQYF
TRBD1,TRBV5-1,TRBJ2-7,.,TGCGCCAGCAGCTTCGGGACAGTGAACGAGCAGTACTTC,CASSFGTVNEQYF
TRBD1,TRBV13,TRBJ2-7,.,TGTGCCAGCAGCCCGGCAGGGGGTCAGAGCTCCTACGAGCAGTACTTC,CASSPAGGQSSYEQYF
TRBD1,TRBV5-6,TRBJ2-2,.,TGTGCCAGCAGCAAGGACAGGGGGCGGATCGGGGAGCTGTTTTTT,CASSKDRGRIGELFF
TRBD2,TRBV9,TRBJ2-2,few,TGTGCCAGCAGCGTTCTAGCGGTGAACACCGGGGAGCTGTTTTTT,CASSVLAVNTGELFF
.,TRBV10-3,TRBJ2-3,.,TGTGCCAGCAGTTCTTGGAGCCTAGAAGATACGCAGTATTTT,CASSSWSLEDTQYF
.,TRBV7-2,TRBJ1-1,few,TGTGCCAGCGGCTTTGCGACAGCCACTGAAGCTTTCTTT,CASGFATATEAFF
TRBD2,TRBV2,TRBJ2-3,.,TGTGCCAGCAGTGGGGGGGCTAGCGGGGGAACAACAGATACGCAGTATTTT,CASSGGASGGTTDTQYF
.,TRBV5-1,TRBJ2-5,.,TGCGCCAGCAGCTTGGCCGGAGAGACCCAGTACTTC,CASSLAGETQYF
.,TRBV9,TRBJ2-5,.,TGTGCCAGCAGCCCACCGGGGGACCGGTCGGGGACCCAGTACTTC,CASSPPGDRSGTQYF
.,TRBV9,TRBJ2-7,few,TGTGCCAGCAGCGTAGCTATGGTGGCGGGGTCAGAGCAGTACTTC,CASSVAMVAGSEQYF
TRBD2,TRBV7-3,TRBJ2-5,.,TGTGCCAGCAGCTTACAACCGGGGAGGGAGCAGTACTTC,CASSLQPGREQYF
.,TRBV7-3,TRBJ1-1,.,TGTGCCAGCAGCTATCTGGGGGGGGCTGGCACTGAAGCTTTCTTT,CASSYLGGAGTEAFF
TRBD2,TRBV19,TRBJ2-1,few,TGTGCCAGTAGTATAGATGTCGTAGCGGGGGTCCAGTTCTTC,CASSIDVVAGVQFF
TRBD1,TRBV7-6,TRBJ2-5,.,TGTGCCAGCAGCCCGATACCAGACAGGGGCACCCAAGAGACCCAGTACTTC,CASSPIPDRGTQETQYF
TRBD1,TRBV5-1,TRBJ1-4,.,TGCGCCAGCAGCTTGGAGACAGGGAATGAAAAACTGTTTTTT,CASSLETGNEKLFF
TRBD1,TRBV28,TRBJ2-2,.,TGTGCCAGCAGGGATGGGACAGGGAAGGACACCGGGGAGCTGTTTTTT,CASRDGTGKDTGELFF
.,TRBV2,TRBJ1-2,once,TGTGCCAGCAGTGCCCGACAGCAGCCTACGAGAGGCTACACCTTC,CASSARQQPTRGYTF
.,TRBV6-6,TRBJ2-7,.,TGTGCCAGCAGTCTATCCCATAGCGGCAGCCGCTGGGAGCAGTACTTC,CASSLSHSGSRWEQYF
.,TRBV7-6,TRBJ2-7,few,TGTGCCAGCAGCTTAAGGGACTGGGGCTTCTACGAGCAGTACTTC,CASSLRDWGFYEQYF
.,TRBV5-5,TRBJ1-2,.,TGTGCCAGCAGCCCCACTACAGGGTATGGCTACACCTTC,CASSPTTGYGYTF
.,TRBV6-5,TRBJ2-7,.,TGTGCCAGCAGCCGGGACTTTTACGAGCAGTACTTC,CASSRDFYEQYF
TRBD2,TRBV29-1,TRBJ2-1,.,TGCAGTGACCTTGAGTTGACTAGCGGCTACAATGAGCAGTTCTTC,CSDLELTSGYNEQFF
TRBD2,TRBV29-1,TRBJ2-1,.,TGCAGCGTTGTCCTTTGGGGGGCTGCGAGCGGGGGTTCCTCCTACAATGAGCAGTTCTTC,CSVVLWGAASGGSSYNEQFF
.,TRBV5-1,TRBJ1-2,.,TGCGCCAGCAGCTTGACCCCGGGGGGGGCTATGGATGGCTACACCTTC,CASSLTPGGAMDGYTF
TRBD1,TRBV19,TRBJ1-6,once,TGTGCCAGTAGGAAAACAGGGGATCCAAATTCACCCCTCCACTTT,CASRKTGDPNSPLHF
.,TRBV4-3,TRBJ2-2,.,TGCGCCAGCAGCCAAGGGACTAAGGCCGGGGAGCTGTTTTTT,CASSQGTKAGELFF
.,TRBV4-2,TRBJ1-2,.,TGTGCCAGCAGCCAAGCGGGAACAGGGTCGGGGTATGGCTACACCTTC,CASSQAGTGSGYGYTF
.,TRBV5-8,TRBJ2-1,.,TGTGCCAGCAGGGTACAGGGAATCTACAATGAGCAGTTCTTC,CASRVQGIYNEQFF
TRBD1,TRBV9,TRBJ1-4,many,TGTGCCAGCAGCCAGGGCCAAACAGGGGTGAATGAAAAACTGTTTTTT,CASSQGQTGVNEKLFF
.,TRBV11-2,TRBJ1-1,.,TGTGCCAGCAGCTGGGGAGGGGCCCAGCTGAACACTGAAGCTTTCTTT,CASSWGGAQLNTEAFF
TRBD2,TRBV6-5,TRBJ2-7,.,TGTGCCAGCAGTTCTCTAGCGGGAGGGGACTACGAGCAGTACTTC,CASSSLAGGDYEQYF